The 15 T cell receptor beta chains in this list originate from one sample, sequenced in a study of T-cell reconstitution after alpha-beta-depleted transplantation in children. Preparation of the TCRbeta library involved a method that used unique molecular identifiers. TCRdb recomputed calls from the PCR reads with MiXCR, one row per CDR3 protein. The profile shows approximately 91,000 distinct CDR3 sequences, 7% to 10% of them singletons. The sequencing here drew on PBMCs from the stem cell graft donor, taken from the stem cell graft. The source of these receptors is a human donor who donated a stem cell graft to a child with congenital amegakaryocytic thrombocytopenia.

This clonotype was seen many times. The chain uses TRBV7-9 and TRBJ1-2; 7 bases agree with TRBD1. V lost 5 bases to trimming and J lost 4 bases; unmatched junction nucleotides: 13. The CDR3 totals 16 residues. Germline loops: CDR1 SEHNR, CDR2 FQNEAQ (reference sequence). The CDR3 sequence is CASSPGTASRFYGYTF. In DNA form, the CDR3 reads TGTGCCAGCAGCCCCGGGACAGCCTCCCGCTTCTATGGCTACACCTTC.

In its sample, this clonotype was seen a few times. The junction shows a germline mismatch at one end, possibly a read error. The chain is built from TRBV3-1 and TRBJ1-3, with TRBD1 identical over 8 bases. CDR3 length: 14 amino acids. CDR1 is LGHDT, CDR2 YNNKEL, per germline (reference sequence). In DNA form, the CDR3 reads TGTGCCAGCAGCCAGGAACAGGGGGGAACCACCATATATTTT. Translated: CASSQEQGGTTIYF.

This clonotype appeared a few times. The chain couples TRBV29-1 to TRBJ2-5; 9 bases line up with TRBD1. The CDR3 is 12 residues long. With 4 bases clipped from V and 5 bases from J, the junction kept 2 bases outside the gene matches. The germline CDR1 and CDR2 sequences are SQVTM and ANQGSEA. The CDR3 is CSVAGQGETQYF. CDR3 DNA sequence: TGCAGCGTTGCGGGACAGGGCGAGACCCAGTACTTC. The entire variable domain, with the rest obtained from reference TRBV29-1 and TRBJ2-5, is as follows: SAVISQKPSRDICQRGTSLTIQCQVDSQVTMMFWYRQQPGQSLTLIATANQGSEATYESGFVIDKFPISRPNLTFSTLTVSNMSPEDSSIYLCSVAGQGETQYFGPGTRLLVL.

In this sample, this clonotype turned up many times. The rearrangement links TRBV6-1 to TRBJ1-1; 9 nucleotides align to TRBD1. V dropped 9 bases and J dropped 4; count of bases not matched to a gene: 15. CDR3 length equals 16 residues. Germline assignment: CDR1 MNHNS and CDR2 SASEGT. Here the CDR3 reads CASYLRTGVGGTEAFF. CDR3 in DNA: TGTGCCAGTTACTTGAGGACAGGGGTTGGCGGCACTGAAGCTTTCTTT.

This clonotype was detected ten times or more. The rearrangement joins TRBV7-8 to TRBJ2-1, with TRBD2 matching over 16 bases. This CDR3 is 16 amino acids long. The J segment lost 6 bases and the V segment lost 5 bases, leaving 4 bases of the junction unmatched. Germline-derived CDR1 and CDR2 are SGHVS and FQNEAQ. The CDR3 sequence: CASSVGTSGRVNEQFF. DNA for the CDR3: TGTGCCAGCAGCGTCGGGACTAGCGGGAGGGTCAATGAGCAGTTCTTC.

This clonotype was seen at least ten times. One end of the junction is discordant with germline, which a read error may explain. CDR3 DNA: TGTGCCAGCAGTTTATTGATGAGTTTC. Amino acids: CASSLLMSF. The chain uses TRBV28 and TRBJ2-7; D gene ambiguous. The CDR3 runs 9 residues. Germline loops: CDR1 MDHEN, CDR2 SYDVKM.

This clonotype was found many times. The rearrangement links TRBV3-1 to TRBJ2-4; possible D gene TRBD1, 5 bases. CDR1 LGHDT and CDR2 YNNKEL come from the germline V gene (reference sequence). V was cut by 3 bases and J by 6 bases, with 18 bases left in between. The CDR3 runs 16 residues. The chain's CDR3 is CASSQGPRLTLNIQYF. CDR3 nucleotides: TGTGCCAGCAGCCAGGGGCCGCGTTTGACCCTAAACATTCAGTACTTC.

This clonotype was recorded many times. The rearrangement links TRBV28 to TRBJ1-2; D remains ambiguous. This CDR3 spans 13 amino acids. Germline V CDR1 and CDR2: MDHEN, SYDVKM. Trimming took 6 bases from V and 8 from J, leaving 16 bases between them. Here the CDR3 DNA reads TGTGCCAGCAGCTACCAGAATAATCGGGGCTACACCTTC. Residues: CASSYQNNRGYTF.

The table lists this clonotype with many counts. This CDR3 reads CASTPSKRYGNTIYF. Here the CDR3 DNA reads TGTGCCAGCACCCCTTCCAAAAGATATGGAAACACCATATATTTT. This sequence joins TRBV7-8 and TRBJ1-3; D call uncertain. Trimming cost V 7 bases and J 3 bases, with 16 bases left between them. This CDR3 comprises 15 residues. The germline V gene has CDR1 SGHVS and CDR2 FQNEAQ.

V usage is TRBV6-4 and J usage is TRBJ2-3, with D uncertain. The ends were cut back, 8 bases at V and 6 bases at J, with 12 bases in the middle. Germline V gives CDR1 MRHNA, CDR2 SNTAGT. The CDR3 loop spans 12 amino acids. The CDR3 nucleotides are TGTGCCAGCCACGAAACGGAGGATACGCAGTATTTT. Translating it yields CASHETEDTQYF.

At least ten counts were recorded for this clonotype. The DNA for the CDR3 is TGTGCCAGCTCGCACAGGGGGCTGATAAACACTGAAGCTTTCTTT. This encodes CASSHRGLINTEAFF. The chain uses TRBV18 and TRBJ1-1; 9 bases are shared with TRBD1. Trimming at V came to 6 bases and at J to 2 bases, leaving 7 bases not matched to a gene. There are 15 residues in the CDR3. CDR1 and CDR2 from the germline V gene are KGHSH and LQKENI.

This clonotype was recorded at least ten times. This rearrangement joins TRBV12-3 or TRBV12-4 to TRBJ1-5, with a possible D match to TRBD1 (5 bases). V lost 7 bases and J 7 bases, leaving 11 bases between the germline ends. The CDR3 runs 12 residues. The CDR3 DNA follows: TGTGCCAGCACCCGGGGCACCCAGCCCCAGCATTTT. This sequence encodes CASTRGTQPQHF.

There are many counts of this clonotype. The rearrangement uses TRBV20-1 and TRBJ2-3, with 11 bases aligning to TRBD2. Germline CDR1 and CDR2: DFQATT and SNEGSKA (reference sequence). CDR3 length: 16 residues. J was trimmed by 6 bases and V by 6 bases; bases with no gene match: 14. The CDR3 sequence: CSAGRGPSGGSDTQYF. The CDR3, as DNA: TGCAGTGCCGGCCGGGGTCCTAGCGGGGGGTCTGATACGCAGTATTTT.

This clonotype was observed once. A much larger clone differs from this one at a single base, so this may be a read error. The chain links TRBV20-1 to TRBJ2-3, with 7 bases lining up with TRBD2. Germline CDR1 and CDR2: DFQATT and SNEGSKA (reference sequence). Unmatched junction bases numbered 11, after V lost 0 bases and J lost 5 bases. The CDR3 length is 16 residues. CDR3 DNA sequence: TGCAGTGCTAGAGATACGGGCGAACTAGCGATAGATACGCAGTATTTT. Translation: CSARDTGELAIDTQYF.

This clonotype was seen at least ten times. V and J are TRBV29-1 and TRBJ1-2, with TRBD1 matching over 9 bases. This CDR3 is built from 15 residues. Germline V gene lookup returns CDR1 SQVTM and CDR2 ANQGSEA. The V gene end was trimmed by 4 bases and the J gene end by 2 bases; junction bases not matched to a gene: 8. CDR3 residues: CSVATTGGANYGYTF. The CDR3 region has the DNA TGCAGCGTTGCGACAACAGGGGGCGCAAACTATGGCTACACCTTC.